Given below is one T cell receptor beta chain in context. No antigen is known for it. This sample stems from a study of beta chain features in type 1 diabetes. Expressed TCRB transcripts were sequenced because the entire RNA isolate underwent reverse transcription. Reads from naive, central memory and regulatory T cell samples averaged around 3.6 million. The repertoire was sequenced with immunoSEQ multiplex PCR; TCRdb's copy has only in-frame clones and lacks some. In the table there are under 950,000 clones, about a sixth of which are singletons. Findings and caveats of the study: More deletions and fewer insertions at VDJ junctions were found in patients with type 1 diabetes. Naive, central memory and regulatory TCRB repertoires appeared more similar among patients than healthy donors.

Researchers reported sorting CD4+ naive, central memory, regulatory and stem cell-like memory cells via CD45RO/CCR7/CD25/CD127/CD95/CD27. The TCR comes from a woman between 18 and 30 years old in good health. Sample: naive CD4+ T cells from blood.

The CDR3 coding sequence is TGTGCCAGCTCACCCGACAGGGCAGGCTACACCTTC. Translated, it gives CASSPDRAGYTF. The chain joins TRBV18 to TRBJ1-2; 7 bases are shared with TRBD1. V shed 3 bases and J 8 bases; nucleotides not matched to a gene: 3. The CDR3 runs 12 residues. Germline loops: CDR1 KGHSH, CDR2 LQKENI. The entire variable domain, with the rest obtained from reference TRBV18 and TRBJ1-2, is as follows: NAGVMQNPRHLVRRRGQEARLRCSPMKGHSHVYWYRQLPEEGLKFMVYLQKENIIDESGMPKERFSAEFPKEGPSILRIQQVVRGDSAAYFCASSPDRAGYTFGSGTRLTVV.